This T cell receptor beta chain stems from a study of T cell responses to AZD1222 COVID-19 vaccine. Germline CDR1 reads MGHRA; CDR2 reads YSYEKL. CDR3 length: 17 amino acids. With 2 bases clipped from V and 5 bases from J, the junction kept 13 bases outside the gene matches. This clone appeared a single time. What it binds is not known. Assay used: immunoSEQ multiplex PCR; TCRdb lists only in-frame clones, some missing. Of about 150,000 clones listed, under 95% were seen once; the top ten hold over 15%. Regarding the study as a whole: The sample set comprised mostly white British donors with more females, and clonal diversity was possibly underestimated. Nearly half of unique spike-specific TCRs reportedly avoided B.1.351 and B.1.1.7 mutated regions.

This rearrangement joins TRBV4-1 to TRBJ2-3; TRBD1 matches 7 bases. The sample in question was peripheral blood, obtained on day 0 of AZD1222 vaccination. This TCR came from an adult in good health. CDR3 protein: CASSQTGQVIDLDTQYF. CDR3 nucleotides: TGCGCCAGCAGCCAAACTGGACAGGTTATAGATCTAGATACGCAGTATTTT.